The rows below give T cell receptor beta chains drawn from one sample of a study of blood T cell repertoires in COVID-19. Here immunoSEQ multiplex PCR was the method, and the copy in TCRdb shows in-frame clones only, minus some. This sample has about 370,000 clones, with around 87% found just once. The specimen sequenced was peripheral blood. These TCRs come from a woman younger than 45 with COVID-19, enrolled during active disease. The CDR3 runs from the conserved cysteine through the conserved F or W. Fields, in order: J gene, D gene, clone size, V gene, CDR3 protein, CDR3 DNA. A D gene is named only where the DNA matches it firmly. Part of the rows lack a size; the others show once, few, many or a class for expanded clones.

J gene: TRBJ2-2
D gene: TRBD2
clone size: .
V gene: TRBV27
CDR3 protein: CASSPGSSGIGLNTGELFF
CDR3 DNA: TGTGCCAGCAGTCCAGGGAGTAGCGGGATTGGGCTAAACACCGGGGAGCTGTTTTTT

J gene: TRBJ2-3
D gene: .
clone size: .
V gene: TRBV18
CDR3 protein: CASSPPGETDTQYF
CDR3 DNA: TGTGCCAGCTCACCACCGGGAGAGACAGATACGCAGTATTTT

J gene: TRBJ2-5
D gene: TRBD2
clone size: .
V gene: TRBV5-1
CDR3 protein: CASSWGGSQETQYF
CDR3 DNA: TGCGCCAGCAGCTGGGGGGGTAGCCAAGAGACCCAGTACTTC

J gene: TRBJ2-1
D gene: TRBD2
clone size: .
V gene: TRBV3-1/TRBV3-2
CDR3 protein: CASRFGTSGSVDEQFF
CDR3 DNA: TGTGCCAGCAGATTCGGGACTAGCGGGAGCGTGGATGAGCAGTTCTTC

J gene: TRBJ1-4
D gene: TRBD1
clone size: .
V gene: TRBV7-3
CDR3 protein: CASSLHGTGGEKLFF
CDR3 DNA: TGTGCCAGCAGCTTGCACGGGACAGGGGGTGAAAAACTGTTTTTT

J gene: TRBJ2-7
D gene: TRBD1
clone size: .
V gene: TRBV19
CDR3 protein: CASSPGTGIYEQYF
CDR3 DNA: TGTGCCAGTAGTCCCGGGACAGGCATCTACGAGCAGTACTTC

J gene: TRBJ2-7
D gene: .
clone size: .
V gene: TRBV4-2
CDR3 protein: CASSPSGPYEQYF
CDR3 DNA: TGTGCCAGCAGCCCTTCGGGTCCCTACGAGCAGTACTTC

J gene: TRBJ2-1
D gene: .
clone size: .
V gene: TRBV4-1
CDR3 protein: CASSQDVRRWGQFF
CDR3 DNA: TGCGCCAGCAGCCAAGATGTAAGGAGGTGGGGGCAGTTCTTC

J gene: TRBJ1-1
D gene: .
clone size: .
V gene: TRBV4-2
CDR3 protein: CASSNGVLNTEAFF
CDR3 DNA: TGTGCCAGCAGCAACGGAGTGCTGAACACTGAAGCTTTCTTT

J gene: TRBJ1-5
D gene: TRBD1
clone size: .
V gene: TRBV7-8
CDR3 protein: CASSMRQGVRNNQPQHF
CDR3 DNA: TGTGCCAGCAGCATGAGACAGGGGGTTAGGAACAATCAGCCCCAGCATTTT

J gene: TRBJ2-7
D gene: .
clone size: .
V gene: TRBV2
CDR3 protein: CASSEGEQGTYEQYF
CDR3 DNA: TGTGCCAGCAGTGAAGGGGAACAGGGTACCTACGAGCAGTACTTC

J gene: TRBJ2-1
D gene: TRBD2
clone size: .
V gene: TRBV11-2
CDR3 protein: CASSLVGGGAYNEQFF
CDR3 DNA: TGTGCCAGCAGCTTAGTGGGCGGGGGAGCCTACAATGAGCAGTTCTTC

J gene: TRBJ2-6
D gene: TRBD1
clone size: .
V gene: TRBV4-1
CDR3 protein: CASSRGGQTSSGANVLTF
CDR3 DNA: TGCGCCAGCAGCCGTGGGGGACAGACCAGCTCTGGGGCCAACGTCCTGACTTTC

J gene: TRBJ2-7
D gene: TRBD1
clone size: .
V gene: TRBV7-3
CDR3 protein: CASSSDRAILSEQYF
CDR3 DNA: TGTGCCAGCAGCTCAGACAGGGCCATCCTCTCCGAGCAGTACTTC

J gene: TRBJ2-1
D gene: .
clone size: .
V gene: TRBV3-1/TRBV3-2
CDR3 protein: CASSYKAGPSYNEQFF
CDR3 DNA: TGTGCCAGCAGCTATAAAGCGGGCCCATCCTACAATGAGCAGTTCTTC

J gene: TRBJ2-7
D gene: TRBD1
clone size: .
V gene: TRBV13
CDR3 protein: CASSQVRDRGLQSSYEQYF
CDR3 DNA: TGTGCCAGCAGCCAAGTGCGGGACAGGGGTCTTCAAAGCTCCTACGAGCAGTACTTC

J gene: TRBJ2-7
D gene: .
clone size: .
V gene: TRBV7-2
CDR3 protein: CASSLPSGNTYEQYF
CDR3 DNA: TGTGCCAGCAGCTTACCATCCGGGAACACCTACGAGCAGTACTTC

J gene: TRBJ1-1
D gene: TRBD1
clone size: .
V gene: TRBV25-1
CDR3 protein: CASSGTGTGRTEAFF
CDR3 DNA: TGTGCCAGCAGTGGGACCGGGACAGGGAGAACTGAAGCTTTCTTT

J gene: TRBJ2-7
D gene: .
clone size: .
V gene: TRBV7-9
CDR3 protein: CASSLSRAPYEQYF
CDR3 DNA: TGTGCCAGCAGCTTATCCAGGGCCCCCTACGAGCAGTACTTC

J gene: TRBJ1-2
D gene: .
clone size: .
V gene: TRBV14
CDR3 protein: CASSQEGRYGYTF
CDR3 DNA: TGTGCCAGCAGCCAGGAGGGGAGGTACGGCTACACCTTC

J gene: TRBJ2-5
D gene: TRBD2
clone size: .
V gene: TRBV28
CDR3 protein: CASSLGLAVETQYF
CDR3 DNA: TGTGCCAGCAGTTTAGGCCTAGCGGTGGAGACCCAGTACTTC

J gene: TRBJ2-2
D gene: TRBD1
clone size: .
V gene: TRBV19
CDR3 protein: CASSPPTGFNTGELFF
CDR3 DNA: TGTGCCAGTAGTCCCCCGACAGGGTTTAACACCGGGGAGCTGTTTTTT

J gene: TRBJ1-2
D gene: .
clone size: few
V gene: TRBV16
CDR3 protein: CASSQSGGGYTF
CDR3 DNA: TGTGCCAGCAGCCAATCGGGGGGTGGCTACACCTTC

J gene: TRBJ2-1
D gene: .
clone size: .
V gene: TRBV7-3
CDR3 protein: CASSLENAYNEQFF
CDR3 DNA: TGTGCCAGCAGCTTGGAGAACGCCTACAATGAGCAGTTCTTC

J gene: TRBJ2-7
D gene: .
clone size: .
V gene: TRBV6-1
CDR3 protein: CASSERQGGVEQYF
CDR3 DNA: TGTGCCAGCAGTGAAAGGCAGGGTGGGGTCGAGCAGTACTTC

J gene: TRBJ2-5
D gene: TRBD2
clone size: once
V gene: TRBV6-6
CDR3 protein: CASRPAGEGETQYF
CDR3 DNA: TGTGCCAGCAGACCAGCGGGAGAGGGGGAGACCCAGTACTTC

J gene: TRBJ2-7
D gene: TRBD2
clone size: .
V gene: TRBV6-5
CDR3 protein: CASRTGLAGTYEQYF
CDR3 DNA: TGTGCCAGCAGAACCGGACTAGCGGGCACTTACGAGCAGTACTTC

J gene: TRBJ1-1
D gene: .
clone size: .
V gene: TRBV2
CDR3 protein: CASQRERNFEAFF
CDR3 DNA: TGTGCCAGTCAGCGGGAGCGAAATTTCGAGGCTTTCTTT

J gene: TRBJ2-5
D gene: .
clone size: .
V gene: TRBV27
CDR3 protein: CASSFLGPGRTETQYF
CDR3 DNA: TGTGCCAGCAGTTTCTTGGGGCCGGGGAGGACGGAGACCCAGTACTTC

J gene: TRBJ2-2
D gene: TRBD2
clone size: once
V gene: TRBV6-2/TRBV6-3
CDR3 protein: CASSVAGSNTGELFF
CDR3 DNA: TGTGCCAGCAGTGTAGCGGGCTCGAACACCGGGGAGCTGTTTTTT

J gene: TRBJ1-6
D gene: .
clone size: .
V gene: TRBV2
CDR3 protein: CASSGQPSPLHF
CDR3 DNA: TGTGCCAGCAGCGGACAGCCATCACCCCTCCACTTT

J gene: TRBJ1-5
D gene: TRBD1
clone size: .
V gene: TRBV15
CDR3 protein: CATSSLDRGEYNQPQHF
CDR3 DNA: TGTGCCACCAGCAGTCTAGACAGGGGAGAGTACAATCAGCCCCAGCATTTT

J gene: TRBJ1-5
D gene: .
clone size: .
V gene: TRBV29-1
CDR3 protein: CSALKGLGQPQHF
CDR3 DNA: TGCAGCGCCCTTAAGGGGTTGGGTCAGCCCCAGCATTTT

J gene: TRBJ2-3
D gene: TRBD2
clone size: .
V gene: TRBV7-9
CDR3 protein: CASSSSGRETDTQYF
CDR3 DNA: TGTGCCAGCAGCTCAAGCGGGAGAGAGACAGATACGCAGTATTTT

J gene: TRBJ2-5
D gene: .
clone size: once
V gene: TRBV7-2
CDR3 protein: CASSLVRGQLRETQYF
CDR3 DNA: TGTGCCAGCAGCTTAGTCCGAGGACAGCTTAGGGAGACCCAGTACTTC